One T cell receptor (beta chain) is described in this entry. As yet, its antigen is unknown. The sample originates from a study of glioma-infiltrating T cells. Per germline, CDR1 MNHNY and CDR2 SVGAGI (reference sequence). The CDR3 is made up of 19 amino acids. J was trimmed by 0 bases and V by 1 base; bases with no gene match: 9. TCR alpha and beta CDR3 regions were amplified from RNA using iRepertoire nested multiplex PCR. Input was roughly 100-450 ng of tissue mRNA or PBMC total RNA. In TCRdb, the multiplex PCR reads were re-called with MiXCR into one record per CDR3 protein. Of roughly 100,000 distinct CDR3 sequences in the sample, approximately 28% were seen once. Whole-study findings and limits: Above-expected tissue-blood divergence occurred in all gliomas, most in low-grade ones. Tissue and blood shared very few CDR3 sequences.

This chain joins TRBV6-6 and TRBJ1-3, with 10 positions matching TRBD1. Sample: glioma tissue, nonneoplastic brain tissue, or PBMCs (not recorded which). This TCR was sampled from a human donor with low-grade glioma or glioblastoma, undergoing nonglioma brain surgery, or in good health (not recorded which). The CDR3 region has the DNA TGTGCCAGCAGTTACTTCGAGCTGACAGGGGGCGGCTCTGGAAACACCATATATTTT. Amino acid sequence: CASSYFELTGGGSGNTIYF.